Presented here are 24 T cell receptor beta chains from one specimen sequenced in a study of somatic mutations in cytotoxic T cells in rheumatoid arthritis. Libraries were prepared by immunoSEQ multiplex PCR; TCRdb keeps only in-frame clonotypes and omits some of them. The sample lists more than 25,000 clones; just under 75% were seen once. Source material: CD8+ T cells sorted from blood. The source of these receptors is a woman aged 18-30 years in good health.

The rearrangement links TRBV4-1 to TRBJ2-5; the match to TRBD2 covers 8 bases. The CDR3 covers 15 residues. CDR1 and CDR2 from the germline V gene are MGHRA and YSYEKL. V lost 0 bases to trimming and J lost 2 bases; unmatched junction nucleotides: 2. The CDR3 coding sequence is TGCGCCAGCAGCCAAGACCCGGGAGGGCAAGAGACCCAGTACTTC. Translation gives CASSQDPGGQETQYF.

V and J are TRBV2 and TRBJ2-7; TRBD2 agrees at 13 bases. The V gene's germline CDR1 is SNHLY and CDR2 FYNNEI. CDR3 length equals 15 residues. V shed 5 bases and J 2 bases; nucleotides not matched to a gene: 3. In DNA form, the CDR3 reads TGTGCCAGCAGTAAGGGACTAGCGGGACCCTACGAGCAGTACTTC. Translated, it gives CASSKGLAGPYEQYF.

This chain links TRBV27 with TRBJ1-1; 12 positions agree with TRBD1. The CDR3 loop spans 18 amino acids. CDR1 is MNHEY, CDR2 SMNVEV, per germline (reference sequence). The V segment lost 4 bases and the J segment 4 bases; nucleotides outside the gene matches: 13. CDR3 DNA: TGTGCCAGCAGTTCCTCACCGGGACAGGGGGCAGGGGCCACTGAAGCTTTCTTT. As protein: CASSSSPGQGAGATEAFF.

The chain combines TRBV6-1 with TRBJ1-5; 9 bases map to TRBD1. The germline V gene encodes CDR1 MNHNS and CDR2 SASEGT. V lost 4 bases to trimming and J lost 14 bases; unmatched junction nucleotides: 15. This CDR3 has 15 amino acids. The CDR3: CASSGTGERGKFEHF. CDR3 in DNA: TGTGCCAGCAGTGGGACAGGGGAAAGGGGGAAGTTCGAGCATTTT.

The chain carries TRBV13 and TRBJ2-7; 7 nucleotides agree with TRBD2. Trimming took 2 bases from V and 1 from J; bases not matched to a gene: 5. The CDR3 consists of 15 residues. CDR1 and CDR2 (germline): PRHDT, FYEKMQ (reference sequence). This CDR3 is CASSLTREMSYEQYF. As DNA, the CDR3 is TGTGCCAGCAGCTTAACGCGGGAGATGTCCTACGAGCAGTACTTC.

This chain uses TRBV28 with TRBJ1-5; possibly TRBD1 for D (6 bases). Trimming stripped 3 bases from V and 0 bases from J, with 9 bases between. Per germline, CDR1 MDHEN and CDR2 SYDVKM. This CDR3 is 15 amino acids long. CDR3 residues: CASSFGTNSNQPQHF. CDR3 bases: TGTGCCAGCAGTTTTGGGACAAATAGCAATCAGCCCCAGCATTTT.

The chain employs TRBV6-1 and TRBJ1-1, with a tentative D call TRBD1 (6 bases). The V and J ends lost 3 bases and 1 base respectively, with 9 bases between them. The V gene's germline CDR1 is MNHNS and CDR2 SASEGT. This CDR3 has 14 amino acids. The CDR3 DNA is TGTGCCAGCAGTGAGGGGGGGGCGAACACTGAAGCTTTCTTT. Its protein is CASSEGGANTEAFF.

This clone was found a few times. The chain couples TRBV4-1 to TRBJ1-5; TRBD1 matches at 8 bases. Per germline, CDR1 MGHRA and CDR2 YSYEKL. The CDR3 length is 15 residues. The V gene end was trimmed by 3 bases and the J gene end by 6 bases; junction bases not matched to a gene: 7. CDR3 nucleotides: TGCGCCAGCAGCCACGAGACAGGGGTGAGTCAGCCCCAGCATTTT. Protein product: CASSHETGVSQPQHF.

The sample holds a few counts of this clone. This chain joins TRBV9 and TRBJ1-5, with 7 bases identical to TRBD1. Trimming at V came to 0 bases and at J to 3 bases, leaving 3 bases not matched to a gene. The CDR3 length is 15 residues. Germline CDR1 reads SGDLS; CDR2 reads YYNGEE. This CDR3 reads CASSVGQGTNQPQHF. In nucleotides, the CDR3 is TGTGCCAGCAGCGTAGGACAGGGAACCAATCAGCCCCAGCATTTT. The variable domain in full, completed from reference TRBV9 and TRBJ1-5, reads DSGVTQTPKHLITATGQRVTLRCSPRSGDLSVYWYQQSLDQGLQFLIQYYNGEERAKGNILERFSAQQFPDLHSELNLSSLELGDSALYFCASSVGQGTNQPQHFGDGTRLSIL.

The chain links TRBV10-3 to TRBJ1-1; 7 nucleotides agree with TRBD1. The ends lost 2 bases at V and 2 bases at J; junction bases unmatched: 8. The CDR3 sequence is 16 residues long. From germline, CDR1 is ENHRY and CDR2 SYGVKD. CDR3 sequence reads: CAISEADRDPNTEAFF. CDR3 DNA sequence: TGTGCCATCAGTGAGGCCGACAGGGACCCCAACACTGAAGCTTTCTTT.

J is TRBJ2-1 and V is TRBV4-1, with no clear D. The CDR3 runs 11 residues. The germline V gene encodes CDR1 MGHRA and CDR2 YSYEKL. Trimming pared 7 bases from V and 5 bases from J, leaving 6 bases between. The CDR3 reads CASKVNNEQFF. CDR3 bases: TGCGCCAGCAAGGTAAACAATGAGCAGTTCTTC.

This clone has only a few counts. V usage is TRBV28 and J usage is TRBJ2-7; 7 bases line up with TRBD1. Germline V CDR1 and CDR2: MDHEN, SYDVKM. The V gene end was trimmed by 5 bases and the J gene end by 4 bases; junction bases not matched to a gene: 5. The CDR3 spans 13 residues. The CDR3 coding sequence is TGTGCCAGCAGTAATACAGGGGATTACGAGCAGTACTTC. This encodes CASSNTGDYEQYF.

The V gene is TRBV4-1, the J gene TRBJ1-2; D is uncertain. The CDR3 is 15 amino acids. The V gene lost 1 base and the J gene lost 4 bases, with 13 bases spanning the gap. Germline CDR1 MGHRA, CDR2 YSYEKL. The CDR3 sequence: CASSQVPKGFYGYTF. The CDR3 DNA reads as TGCGCCAGCAGCCAAGTCCCGAAGGGATTCTATGGCTACACCTTC.

This chain joins TRBV14 and TRBJ2-1, with D tentatively TRBD2 (7 bases). The CDR3 is 15 residues long. Trimming removed 3 bases from V and 4 bases from J, with 13 bases in between. The germline CDR1 and CDR2 sequences are SGHDN and FVKESK. CDR3 residues: CASSQYGGPYNEQFF. DNA of the CDR3: TGTGCCAGCAGCCAGTACGGGGGGCCGTACAATGAGCAGTTCTTC.

The V and J genes are TRBV5-4 and TRBJ2-7; D assignment may be TRBD1 or TRBD2 (5 bases each). Germline V CDR1 and CDR2: SGHNT, YYREEE (reference sequence). This CDR3 comprises 14 residues. V lost 4 bases and J 0 bases, leaving 11 bases between the germline ends. CDR3 residues: CASSDGTASYEQYF. CDR3 sequence (DNA): TGTGCCAGCAGCGATGGGACGGCCTCCTACGAGCAGTACTTC.

The chain couples TRBV5-5 to TRBJ2-5; no reliable D call. Trimming pared 0 bases from V and 1 base from J, leaving 10 bases between. The germline V gene has CDR1 SGHKS and CDR2 YYEKEE (reference sequence). The CDR3 sequence is 15 residues long. The CDR3 nucleotides are TGTGCCAGCAGCTTGGCCGGCGCCCCCCAAGAGACCCAGTACTTC. Protein sequence: CASSLAGAPQETQYF.

V and J are TRBV28 and TRBJ1-5, with D unclear. The CDR3 totals 16 residues. Germline V gene sequence: CDR1 MDHEN, CDR2 SYDVKM. Trimming stripped 5 bases from V and 2 bases from J, with 16 bases between. CDR3 in amino acids: CASSAGVRDGNQPQHF. The DNA of the CDR3 is TGTGCCAGCAGTGCAGGCGTTAGGGATGGCAATCAGCCCCAGCATTTT.

J is TRBJ2-6 and V is TRBV5-6, with unresolved D. Trimming cost V 2 bases and J 1 base, with 4 bases left between them. CDR3 length: 14 amino acids. Germline lookup yields CDR1 SGHDT and CDR2 YYEEEE. The CDR3 sequence is CASSFGSGANVLTF. The CDR3 DNA sequence: TGTGCCAGCAGCTTCGGGTCTGGGGCCAACGTCCTGACTTTC.

The count of this clone is one. The chain uses TRBV7-6 and TRBJ2-3; D gene uncertain. V was cut by 6 bases and J by 1 base, with 14 bases left in between. This CDR3 is 15 amino acids long. Per germline, CDR1 SGHVS and CDR2 FNYEAQ. CDR3 coding DNA: TGTGCCAGCAGGTTGACACCAACTGGCACAGATACGCAGTATTTT. Its protein product is CASRLTPTGTDTQYF.

The chain links TRBV13 to TRBJ1-6; D remains ambiguous. Germline V gives CDR1 PRHDT, CDR2 FYEKMQ (reference sequence). V was pared by 0 bases and J by 15 bases, with 9 bases between. The CDR3 extends over 12 amino acids. CDR3 bases: TGTGCCAGCAGCTTAGGGGCCCCAAACCTCCACTTT. This encodes CASSLGAPNLHF.

The CDR3 nucleotides are TGTGCCAGCAGCTCGGGGGACAGTTTGTACGAGCAGTACTTC. The encoded protein is CASSSGDSLYEQYF. This rearrangement joins TRBV7-9 to TRBJ2-7, with D possibly TRBD1 on 7 matching bases. V shed 4 bases and J shed 4 bases, with 14 bases lying between them. The germline CDR1 and CDR2 sequences are SEHNR and FQNEAQ (reference sequence). The length of the CDR3 is 14 residues. The full variable domain, with the rest looked up from reference TRBV7-9 and TRBJ2-7, is DTGVSQNPRHKITKRGQNVTFRCDPISEHNRLYWYRQTLGQGPEFLTYFQNEAQLEKSRLLSDRFSAERPKGSFSTLEIQRTEQGDSAMYLCASSSGDSLYEQYFGPGTRLTVT.

The chain couples TRBV30 to TRBJ1-4, with D uncertain. Between the trimmed V and J ends, which lost 0 bases and 5 bases, there was a span of 10 bases. Germline V gives CDR1 GTSNPN, CDR2 SVGIG (reference sequence). The CDR3 has 14 amino acids. The CDR3 nucleotides read TGTGCCTGGAGTGTAACCAGCGAAAATGAAAAACTGTTTTTT. Translated, it gives CAWSVTSENEKLFF.

This clone came up a few times. The chain is built from TRBV19 and TRBJ2-5; the D gene is possibly TRBD1 (5 bases). Per germline, CDR1 LNHDA and CDR2 SQIVND (reference sequence). The CDR3 is 16 amino acids. The ends were cut back, 3 bases at V and 0 bases at J, with 14 bases in the middle. The CDR3: CASSIAVDTYQETQYF. The CDR3 region has the DNA TGTGCCAGTAGTATTGCGGTGGACACCTACCAAGAGACCCAGTACTTC.

The V and J genes are TRBV28 and TRBJ1-5, with unresolved D. Per germline, CDR1 MDHEN and CDR2 SYDVKM. Trimming cost V 5 bases and J 8 bases, with 16 bases left between them. The CDR3 spans 14 residues. The CDR3 region is CASSTLGSLEPQHF. In DNA form, the CDR3 reads TGTGCCAGCAGTACCCTTGGCTCCCTAGAGCCCCAGCATTTT.